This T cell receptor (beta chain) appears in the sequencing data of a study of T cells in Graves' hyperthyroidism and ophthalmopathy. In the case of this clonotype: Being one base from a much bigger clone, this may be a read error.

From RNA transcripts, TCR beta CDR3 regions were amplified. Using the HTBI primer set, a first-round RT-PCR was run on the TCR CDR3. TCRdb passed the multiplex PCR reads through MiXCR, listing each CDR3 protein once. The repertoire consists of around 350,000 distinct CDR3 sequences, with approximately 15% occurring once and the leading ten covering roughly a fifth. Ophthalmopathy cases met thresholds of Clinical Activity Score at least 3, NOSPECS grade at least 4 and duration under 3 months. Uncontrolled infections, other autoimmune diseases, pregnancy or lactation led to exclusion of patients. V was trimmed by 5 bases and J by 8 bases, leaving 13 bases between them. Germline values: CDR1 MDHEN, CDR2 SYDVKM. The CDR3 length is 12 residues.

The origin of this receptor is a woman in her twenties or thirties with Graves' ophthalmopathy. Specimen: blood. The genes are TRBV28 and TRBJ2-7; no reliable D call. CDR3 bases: TGTGCCAGCAGTGAAGAGACTCCGAAGCAGTACTTC. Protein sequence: CASSEETPKQYF.